The 32 T cell receptor beta chains reported below all come from one sample, sequenced in a study of blood T cell repertoires in COVID-19. This table comes from immunoSEQ multiplex PCR, and its TCRdb copy is limited to in-frame clones, with some not included. The sample contains 200,000 or so clones, 81% of which appear only once. Sample: peripheral blood. The receptors originated from a woman of 80 years or more with COVID-19, enrolled during active disease.

This chain connects TRBV25-1 to TRBJ1-2; D may be TRBD1 (6 bases). With 3 bases removed from V and 5 bases from J, the gap between germline ends came to 16 bases. Germline CDR1 MGHDK, CDR2 SYGVNS. The CDR3 has 15 residues. CDR3 in amino acids: CASSEAGGTWYGYTF. DNA for the CDR3: TGTGCCAGCAGTGAGGCGGGGGGCACATGGTATGGCTACACCTTC.

This rearrangement joins TRBV4-3 to TRBJ1-2; D remains ambiguous. Trimming pared 2 bases from V and 0 bases from J, leaving 10 bases between. CDR1 LGHNA and CDR2 YSLEER come from the germline V gene. CDR3 size: 15 residues. The CDR3 spells CASSQILAANYGYTF. The DNA of the CDR3 is TGCGCCAGCAGCCAAATTTTGGCAGCTAACTATGGCTACACCTTC.

The gene calls are TRBV19 and TRBJ2-1, with 11 positions matching TRBD2. J gave up 1 base and V 5 bases, and 7 bases lay outside the gene matches. Germline-derived CDR1 and CDR2 are LNHDA and SQIVND (reference sequence). The CDR3 spans 17 residues. CDR3 in amino acids: CASSPRTSGLSYNEQFF. The CDR3 bases are TGTGCCAGTAGTCCCCGGACTAGCGGGCTTTCCTACAATGAGCAGTTCTTC. Based on the CDR3 plus reference TRBV19 and TRBJ2-1, the full variable domain is DGGITQSPKYLFRKEGQNVTLSCEQNLNHDAMYWYRQDPGQGLRLIYYSQIVNDFQKGDIAEGYSVSREKKESFPLTVTSAQKNPTAFYLCASSPRTSGLSYNEQFFGPGTRLTVL.

V and J are TRBV28 and TRBJ1-3; a possible D gene is TRBD1 (6 bases). Looked up from germline, CDR1 is MDHEN and CDR2 is SYDVKM. V was trimmed by 2 bases and J by 1 base, leaving 6 bases between them. CDR3 size: 14 residues. The CDR3 sequence: CASSLQGSGNTIYF. In DNA, the CDR3 is TGTGCCAGCAGTTTACAGGGGTCTGGAAACACCATATATTTT.

The sample holds a few counts of this clone. J is TRBJ1-1 and V is TRBV28, with TRBD1 identical over 8 bases. The junction had 4 bases not matched to a gene; V was cut back by 6 bases and J by 4 bases. The CDR3 runs to 13 residues. Germline assignment: CDR1 MDHEN and CDR2 SYDVKM. Written as DNA, the CDR3 is TGTGCCAGCAGCCTAGGGACAGGCACTGAAGCTTTCTTT. Encoded protein: CASSLGTGTEAFF.

This rearrangement joins TRBV27 to TRBJ2-7, with TRBD1 matching over 9 bases. The CDR3 is made up of 14 amino acids. The germline V gene encodes CDR1 MNHEY and CDR2 SMNVEV (reference sequence). The ends lost 8 bases at V and 0 bases at J; junction bases unmatched: 5. The CDR3 region is CASSQQGASYEQYF. The CDR3 region has the DNA TGTGCCAGCTCACAACAGGGGGCCTCCTACGAGCAGTACTTC.

V is TRBV29-1 and J is TRBJ1-2; TRBD1 matches 9 bases. The V gene end was trimmed by 4 bases and the J gene end by 7 bases; junction bases not matched to a gene: 7. The CDR3 is 13 residues long. Germline V lookup: CDR1 SQVTM, CDR2 ANQGSEA. CDR3 sequence reads: CSVGDRASFGYTF. For the CDR3, the DNA is TGCAGCGTTGGGGACAGGGCATCGTTTGGCTACACCTTC.

The chain combines TRBV19 with TRBJ2-7, with 12 bases that match TRBD2. Germline V gene lookup returns CDR1 LNHDA and CDR2 SQIVND (reference sequence). Losses at the gene ends were 6 bases for V and 2 bases for J; bases not matched to a gene: 5. This CDR3 spans 15 amino acids. The CDR3 DNA reads as TGTGCCAGTAGCTTACTAGCGGGAGGCACCTACGAGCAGTACTTC. It is translated as CASSLLAGGTYEQYF.

The chain has TRBV19 and TRBJ2-7; D possibly corresponds to TRBD2 (5 bases). Germline values: CDR1 LNHDA, CDR2 SQIVND (reference sequence). The V end was cut by 5 bases, the J end by 6 bases, with 17 bases between. The CDR3 extends over 14 amino acids. CDR3 loop: CASSYGDLLGEQYF. CDR3 DNA sequence: TGTGCCAGTAGTTACGGGGATCTCCTGGGCGAGCAGTACTTC. Complete variable domain (other parts from reference TRBV19 and TRBJ2-7): DGGITQSPKYLFRKEGQNVTLSCEQNLNHDAMYWYRQDPGQGLRLIYYSQIVNDFQKGDIAEGYSVSREKKESFPLTVTSAQKNPTAFYLCASSYGDLLGEQYFGPGTRLTVT.

The V call is TRBV4-1, the J call TRBJ2-7, with 9 positions matching TRBD1. The CDR3 contains 17 residues. After removal of 1 base from V and 2 bases from J, the junction contained 9 bases not matched to a gene. CDR1 is MGHRA, CDR2 YSYEKL, per germline. CDR3 coding DNA: TGCGCCAGCAGCCAAGGTATCACAGGGGGCATAGCCTACGAGCAGTACTTC. Translation gives CASSQGITGGIAYEQYF.

The gene calls are TRBV3-1 (or the pseudogene TRBV3-2) and TRBJ2-3, with TRBD1 as a possible D gene (5 bases). The CDR3 contains 14 residues. Trimming took off 0 bases at V and 13 bases at J, with 17 bases between the two ends. Germline V gene lookup returns CDR1 LGHDT and CDR2 YNNKEL (reference sequence). The CDR3 loop is CASSQEGARTPEYF. CDR3 sequence (DNA): TGTGCCAGCAGCCAAGAAGGGGCCCGAACCCCGGAGTATTTT.

V usage is TRBV7-9 and J usage is TRBJ2-2; 10 bases match TRBD1. The V gene's germline CDR1 is SEHNR and CDR2 FQNEAQ (reference sequence). Germline trimming cut 11 bases from V and 4 bases from J; bases unmatched to any gene: 7. There are 14 residues in the CDR3. Here the CDR3 reads CALSRDRGTGELFF. DNA of the CDR3: TGTGCCCTCAGCCGGGACAGGGGCACCGGGGAGCTGTTTTTT. The full variable domain, rest sourced from reference TRBV7-9 and TRBJ2-2, is DTGVSQNPRHKITKRGQNVTFRCDPISEHNRLYWYRQTLGQGPEFLTYFQNEAQLEKSRLLSDRFSAERPKGSFSTLEIQRTEQGDSAMYLCALSRDRGTGELFFGEGSRLTVL.

The V call is TRBV5-6, the J call TRBJ1-2; no clear D. Looked up from germline, CDR1 is SGHDT and CDR2 is YYEEEE. Trimming took 0 bases from V and 8 from J, leaving 5 bases between them. This CDR3 comprises 11 residues. This CDR3 is CASSLGMGYTF. CDR3 in DNA: TGTGCCAGCAGCTTGGGTATGGGCTACACCTTC.

The chain links TRBV7-9 to TRBJ2-5; TRBD2 matches at 11 bases. The CDR3 is 17 amino acids. From germline, CDR1 is SEHNR and CDR2 FQNEAQ (reference sequence). V shed 11 bases and J 5 bases; nucleotides not matched to a gene: 19. Here the CDR3 DNA reads TGTGCCCAGGGGCTAGCGGGGGGCCCAGGTCAAAGGGAGACCCAGTACTTC. It is translated as CAQGLAGGPGQRETQYF. Filled out from reference TRBV7-9 and TRBJ2-5, the complete variable domain reads DTGVSQNPRHKITKRGQNVTFRCDPISEHNRLYWYRQTLGQGPEFLTYFQNEAQLEKSRLLSDRFSAERPKGSFSTLEIQRTEQGDSAMYLCAQGLAGGPGQRETQYFGPGTRLLVL.

The rearrangement uses TRBV5-1 and TRBJ1-1; D ambiguous. The CDR3 spans 13 residues. Germline V gene sequence: CDR1 SGHRS, CDR2 YFSETQ. The V end was cut by 7 bases, the J end by 5 bases, with 15 bases between. The DNA of the CDR3 is TGCGCCAGCTCCTTCGGAACGGGGACTGAAGCTTTCTTT. Its translation is CASSFGTGTEAFF.

The CDR3 DNA reads TGTGCCAGCAGCCCTATCAAGGCGGGTGACTACGAGCAGTACTTC. It specifies CASSPIKAGDYEQYF. The chain has TRBV7-2 and TRBJ2-7, with D maybe TRBD2 (5 bases). CDR3 length: 15 residues. The germline V gene encodes CDR1 SGHTA and CDR2 FQGNSA. V gave up 5 bases and J gave up 3 bases, with 17 bases separating them.

This chain joins TRBV14 and TRBJ2-3, with 13 bases fitting TRBD2. The germline gives CDR1 SGHDN, CDR2 FVKESK. The CDR3 sequence is 14 residues long. J gave up 11 bases and V 3 bases, and 5 bases lay outside the gene matches. This CDR3 reads CASSQGLAGKWQYF. DNA of the CDR3: TGTGCCAGCAGCCAGGGACTAGCGGGAAAGTGGCAGTATTTT.

Only a few counts were recorded for this clone. The V gene is TRBV15, the J gene TRBJ1-4; 9 bases map to TRBD1. The junction had 3 bases not matched to a gene; V was cut back by 8 bases and J by 5 bases. Germline values: CDR1 LNHNV, CDR2 YYDKDF (reference sequence). This CDR3 has 13 amino acids. The CDR3, as DNA: TGTGCCACCCGGGACAGGGTCAATGAAAAACTGTTTTTT. It specifies CATRDRVNEKLFF. Variable domain in full (rest from reference TRBV15 and TRBJ1-4): DAMVIQNPRYQVTQFGKPVTLSCSQTLNHNVMYWYQQKSSQAPKLLFHYYDKDFNNEADTPDNFQSRRPNTSFCFLDIRSPGLGDTAMYLCATRDRVNEKLFFGSGTQLSVL.

The chain joins TRBV5-1 to TRBJ2-5, with D possibly TRBD1 on 6 matching bases. This CDR3 comprises 15 residues. Trimming removed 0 bases from V and 2 bases from J, with 11 bases in between. Germline V gene data show CDR1 as SGHRS and CDR2 as YFSETQ. The CDR3, as DNA: TGCGCCAGCAGCTTGGCTGGACAGCCACAAGAGACCCAGTACTTC. Encoded protein: CASSLAGQPQETQYF.

For the CDR3, the DNA is TGTGCCAGCAGACTCGGACAGGGCCCCTACGAGCAGTACTTC. It codes for CASRLGQGPYEQYF. V usage is TRBV28 and J usage is TRBJ2-7, with TRBD1 matching 8 bases. V shed 6 bases and J 2 bases; nucleotides not matched to a gene: 6. Germline loops: CDR1 MDHEN, CDR2 SYDVKM. The CDR3 consists of 14 residues.

The rearrangement uses TRBV6-2 or TRBV6-3 and TRBJ1-6; 8 positions agree with TRBD1. V lost 2 bases to trimming and J lost 6 bases; unmatched junction nucleotides: 3. The germline V gene has CDR1 MNHEY and CDR2 SVGEGT. The CDR3 is 15 amino acids. The CDR3 loop reads CASSYRTGRNSPLHF. CDR3 nucleotide sequence: TGTGCCAGCAGTTACCGGACAGGGCGTAATTCACCCCTCCACTTT.

The chain has TRBV5-1 and TRBJ2-7, with TRBD2 identical over 9 bases. Germline V gives CDR1 SGHRS, CDR2 YFSETQ. CDR3 length equals 17 residues. The V segment lost 0 bases and the J segment 0 bases; nucleotides outside the gene matches: 7. CDR3 sequence: CASSLVSSGISSYEQYF. The CDR3 region has the DNA TGCGCCAGCAGCTTGGTGTCTAGCGGGATCAGCTCCTACGAGCAGTACTTC.

J is TRBJ1-2 and V is TRBV7-3, with D possibly TRBD1 on 6 matching bases. This CDR3 region has 13 residues. The V end lost 1 base, the J end lost 6 bases, and 9 bases lay between the germline ends. Germline CDR1 SGHTA, CDR2 FQGTGA. The CDR3 reads CASSLNRVDGYTF. The CDR3 DNA follows: TGTGCCAGCAGCTTAAACAGGGTCGATGGCTACACCTTC.

This clone was observed a single time. The rearrangement joins TRBV3-1 (or the pseudogene TRBV3-2) to TRBJ2-5; no clear D gene. From germline, CDR1 is LGHDT and CDR2 YNNKEL (reference sequence). CDR3 length equals 16 residues. Trimming removed 1 base from V and 5 bases from J, with 17 bases in between. CDR3: CASSQVPWVLRETQYF. In DNA, the CDR3 is TGTGCCAGCAGCCAAGTCCCTTGGGTCCTGCGGGAGACCCAGTACTTC.

This clone was observed a handful of times. The chain joins TRBV28 to TRBJ2-6, with D maybe TRBD1 (5 bases). CDR1 MDHEN and CDR2 SYDVKM come from the germline V gene. CDR3 size: 18 residues. V was trimmed by 2 bases and J by 8 bases, leaving 22 bases between them. The DNA for the CDR3 is TGTGCCAGCAGTTTAAATCAAAATTGGCAGGGAAGGTCCAACGTCCTGACTTTC. This sequence encodes CASSLNQNWQGRSNVLTF.

The chain joins TRBV3-1 (or the pseudogene TRBV3-2) to TRBJ2-5, with 7 bases fitting TRBD2. J lost 0 bases, V lost 6 bases, and 4 bases had no gene match. Germline lookup yields CDR1 LGHDT and CDR2 YNNKEL (reference sequence). This CDR3 has 14 residues. The DNA of the CDR3 is TGTGCCAGCAGTTCCGGGGGGTACCAAGAGACCCAGTACTTC. Translation gives CASSSGGYQETQYF.

V is TRBV10-3 and J is TRBJ1-2, with a weak D call TRBD1 (6 bases). Trimming removed 1 base at V and 2 bases at J, with 11 bases between. Germline assignment: CDR1 ENHRY and CDR2 SYGVKD. This CDR3 has 15 residues. The CDR3 bases are TGTGCCATCAGTGAGTACAGGGAAGAGAACTATGGCTACACCTTC. This translates into CAISEYREENYGYTF.

The V and J genes are TRBV5-3 and TRBJ1-5; unclear D gene. TRBV5-3 is an ORF, with its function uncertain. This CDR3 has 15 residues. V was clipped by 0 bases and J by 0 bases, with 7 bases between them. The CDR3, as DNA: TGTGCCAGAAGCTTGGGACTTAATAGCAATCAGCCCCAGCATTTT. This codes for CARSLGLNSNQPQHF.

This chain uses TRBV14 with TRBJ2-1, with 9 bases matching TRBD1. The CDR3 has 15 residues. Germline trimming cut 2 bases from V and 12 bases from J; bases unmatched to any gene: 11. CDR1 and CDR2 from the germline V gene are SGHDN and FVKESK. CDR3: CASSQNRDRVNGQFF. For the CDR3, the DNA is TGTGCCAGCAGCCAAAACCGGGACAGGGTTAACGGGCAGTTCTTC.

The gene calls are TRBV5-4 and TRBJ2-7; D is uncertain. Germline assignment: CDR1 SGHNT and CDR2 YYREEE (reference sequence). This CDR3 has 12 residues. The V end lost 0 bases, the J end lost 6 bases, and 7 bases lay between the germline ends. CDR3 nucleotide sequence: TGTGCCAGCAGCTTGGGAGTTGTCGAGCAGTACTTC. This translates into CASSLGVVEQYF.

The chain recombines TRBV7-2 with TRBJ2-1, with 7 nucleotides matching TRBD1. This CDR3 region has 15 residues. Germline CDR1 SGHTA, CDR2 FQGNSA. The trim removed 5 bases at V and 0 bases at J, leaving 4 bases unmatched. In DNA, the CDR3 is TGTGCCAGCAGCCTTACAGGGGACTCCTACAATGAGCAGTTCTTC. Translating it yields CASSLTGDSYNEQFF.

V is TRBV5-1 and J is TRBJ2-5; D ambiguous. The germline V and J ends were trimmed by 2 bases and 2 bases, with 10 bases remaining between them. The CDR3 sequence is 14 residues long. Per the germline V gene, CDR1 is SGHRS and CDR2 is YFSETQ. CDR3 amino acids: CASSLMTLQETQYF. CDR3 sequence (DNA): TGCGCCAGCAGCTTAATGACACTTCAAGAGACCCAGTACTTC.